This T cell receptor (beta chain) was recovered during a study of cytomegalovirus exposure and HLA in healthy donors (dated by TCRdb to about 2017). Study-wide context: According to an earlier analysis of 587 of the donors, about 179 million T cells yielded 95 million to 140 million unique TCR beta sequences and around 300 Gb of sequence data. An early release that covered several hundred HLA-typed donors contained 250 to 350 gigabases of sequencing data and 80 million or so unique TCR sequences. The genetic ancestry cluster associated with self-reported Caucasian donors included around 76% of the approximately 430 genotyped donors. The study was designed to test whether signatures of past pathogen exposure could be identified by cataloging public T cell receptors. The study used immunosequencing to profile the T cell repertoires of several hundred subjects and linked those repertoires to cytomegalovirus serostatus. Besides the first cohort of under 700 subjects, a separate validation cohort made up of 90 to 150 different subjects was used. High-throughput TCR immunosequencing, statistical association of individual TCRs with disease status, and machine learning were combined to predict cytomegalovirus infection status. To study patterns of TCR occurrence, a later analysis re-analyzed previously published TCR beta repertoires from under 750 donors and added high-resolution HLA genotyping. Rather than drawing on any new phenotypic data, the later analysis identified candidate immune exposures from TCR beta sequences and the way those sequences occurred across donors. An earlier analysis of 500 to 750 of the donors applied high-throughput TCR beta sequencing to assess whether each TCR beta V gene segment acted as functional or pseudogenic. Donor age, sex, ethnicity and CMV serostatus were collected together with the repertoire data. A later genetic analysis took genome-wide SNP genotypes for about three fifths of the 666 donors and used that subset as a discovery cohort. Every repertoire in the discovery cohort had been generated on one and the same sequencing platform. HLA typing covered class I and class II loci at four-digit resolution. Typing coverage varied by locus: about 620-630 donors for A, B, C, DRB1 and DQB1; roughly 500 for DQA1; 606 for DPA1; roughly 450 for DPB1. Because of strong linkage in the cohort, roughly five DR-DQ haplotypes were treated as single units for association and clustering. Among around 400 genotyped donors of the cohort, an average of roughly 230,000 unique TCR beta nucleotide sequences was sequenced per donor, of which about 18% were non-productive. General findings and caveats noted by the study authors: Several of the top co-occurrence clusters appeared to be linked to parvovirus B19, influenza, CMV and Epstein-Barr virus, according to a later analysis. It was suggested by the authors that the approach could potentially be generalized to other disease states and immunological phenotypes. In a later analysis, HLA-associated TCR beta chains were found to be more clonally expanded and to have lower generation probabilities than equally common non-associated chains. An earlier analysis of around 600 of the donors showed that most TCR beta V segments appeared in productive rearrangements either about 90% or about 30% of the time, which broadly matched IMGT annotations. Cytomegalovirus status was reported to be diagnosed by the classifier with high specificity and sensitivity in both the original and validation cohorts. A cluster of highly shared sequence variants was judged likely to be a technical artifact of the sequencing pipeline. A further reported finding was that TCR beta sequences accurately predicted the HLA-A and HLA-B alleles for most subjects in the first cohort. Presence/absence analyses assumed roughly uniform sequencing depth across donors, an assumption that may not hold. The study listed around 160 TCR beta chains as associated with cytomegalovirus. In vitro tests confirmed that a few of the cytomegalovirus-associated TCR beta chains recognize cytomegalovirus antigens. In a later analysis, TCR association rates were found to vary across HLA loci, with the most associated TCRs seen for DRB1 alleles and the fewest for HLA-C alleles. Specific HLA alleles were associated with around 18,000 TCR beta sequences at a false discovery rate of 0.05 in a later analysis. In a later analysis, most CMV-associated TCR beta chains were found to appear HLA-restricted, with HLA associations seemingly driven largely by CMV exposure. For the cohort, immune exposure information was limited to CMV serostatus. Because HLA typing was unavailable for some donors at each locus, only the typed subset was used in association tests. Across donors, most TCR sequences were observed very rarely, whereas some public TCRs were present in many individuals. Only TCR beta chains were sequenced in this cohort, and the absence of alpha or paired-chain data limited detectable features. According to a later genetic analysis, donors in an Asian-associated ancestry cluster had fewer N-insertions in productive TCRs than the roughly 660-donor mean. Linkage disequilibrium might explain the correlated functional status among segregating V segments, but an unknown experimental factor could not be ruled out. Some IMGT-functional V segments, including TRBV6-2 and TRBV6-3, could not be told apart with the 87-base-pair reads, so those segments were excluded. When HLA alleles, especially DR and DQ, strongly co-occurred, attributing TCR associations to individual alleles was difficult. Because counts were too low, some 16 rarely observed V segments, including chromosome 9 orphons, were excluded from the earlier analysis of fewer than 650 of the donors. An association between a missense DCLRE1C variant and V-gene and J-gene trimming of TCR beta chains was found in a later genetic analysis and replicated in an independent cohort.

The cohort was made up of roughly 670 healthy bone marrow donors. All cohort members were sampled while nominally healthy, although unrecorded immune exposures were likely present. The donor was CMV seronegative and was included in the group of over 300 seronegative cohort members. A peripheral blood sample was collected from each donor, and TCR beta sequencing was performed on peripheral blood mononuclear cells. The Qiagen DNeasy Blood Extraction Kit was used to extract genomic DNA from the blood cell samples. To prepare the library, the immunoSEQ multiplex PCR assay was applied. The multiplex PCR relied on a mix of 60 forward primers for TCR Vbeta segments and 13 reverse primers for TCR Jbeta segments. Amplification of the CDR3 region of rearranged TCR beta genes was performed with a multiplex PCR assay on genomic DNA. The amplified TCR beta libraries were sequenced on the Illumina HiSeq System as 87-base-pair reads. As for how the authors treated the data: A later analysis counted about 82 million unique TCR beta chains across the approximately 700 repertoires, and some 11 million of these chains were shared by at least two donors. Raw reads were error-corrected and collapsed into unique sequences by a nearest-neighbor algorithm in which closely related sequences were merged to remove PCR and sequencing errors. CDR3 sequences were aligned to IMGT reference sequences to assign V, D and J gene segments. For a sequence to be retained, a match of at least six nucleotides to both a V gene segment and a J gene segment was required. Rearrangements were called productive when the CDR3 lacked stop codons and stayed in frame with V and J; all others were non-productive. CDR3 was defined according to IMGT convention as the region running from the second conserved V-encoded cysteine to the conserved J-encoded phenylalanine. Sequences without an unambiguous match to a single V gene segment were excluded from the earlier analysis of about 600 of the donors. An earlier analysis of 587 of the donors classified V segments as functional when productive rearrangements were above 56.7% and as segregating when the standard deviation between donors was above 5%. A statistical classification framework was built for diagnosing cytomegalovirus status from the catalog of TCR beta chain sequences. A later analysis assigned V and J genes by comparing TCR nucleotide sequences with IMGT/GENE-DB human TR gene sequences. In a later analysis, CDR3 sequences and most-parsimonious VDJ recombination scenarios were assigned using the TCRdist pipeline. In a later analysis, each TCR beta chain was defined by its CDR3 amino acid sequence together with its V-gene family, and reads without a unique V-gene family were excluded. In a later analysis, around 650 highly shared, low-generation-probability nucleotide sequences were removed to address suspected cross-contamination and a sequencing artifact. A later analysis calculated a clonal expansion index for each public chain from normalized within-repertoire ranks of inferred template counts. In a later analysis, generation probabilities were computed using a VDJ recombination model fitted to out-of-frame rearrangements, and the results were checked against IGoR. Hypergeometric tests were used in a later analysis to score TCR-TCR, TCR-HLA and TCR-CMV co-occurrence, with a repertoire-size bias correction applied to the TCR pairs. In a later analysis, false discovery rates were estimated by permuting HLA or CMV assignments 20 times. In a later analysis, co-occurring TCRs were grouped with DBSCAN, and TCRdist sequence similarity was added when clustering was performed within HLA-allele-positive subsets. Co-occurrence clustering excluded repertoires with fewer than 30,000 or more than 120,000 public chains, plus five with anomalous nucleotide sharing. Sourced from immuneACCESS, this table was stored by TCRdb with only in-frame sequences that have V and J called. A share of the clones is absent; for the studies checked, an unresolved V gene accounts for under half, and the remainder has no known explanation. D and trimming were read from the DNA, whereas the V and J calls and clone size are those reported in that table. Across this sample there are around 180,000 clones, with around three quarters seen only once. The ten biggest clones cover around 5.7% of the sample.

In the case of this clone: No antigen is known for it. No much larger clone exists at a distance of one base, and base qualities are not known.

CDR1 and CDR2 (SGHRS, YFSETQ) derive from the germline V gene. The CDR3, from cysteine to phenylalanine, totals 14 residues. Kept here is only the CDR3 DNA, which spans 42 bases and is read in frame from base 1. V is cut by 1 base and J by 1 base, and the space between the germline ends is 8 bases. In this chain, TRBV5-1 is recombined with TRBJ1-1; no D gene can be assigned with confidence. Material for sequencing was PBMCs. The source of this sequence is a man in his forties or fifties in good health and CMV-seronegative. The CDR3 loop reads CASSLMRENTEAFF. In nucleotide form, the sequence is TGCGCCAGCAGCTTGATGAGGGAGAACACTGAAGCTTTCTTT. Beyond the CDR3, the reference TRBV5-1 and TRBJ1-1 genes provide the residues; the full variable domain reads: KAGVTQTPRYLIKTRGQQVTLSCSPISGHRSVSWYQQTPGQGLQFLFEYFSETQRNKGNFPGRFSGRQFSNSRSEMNVSTLELGDSALYLCASSLMRENTEAFFGQGTRLTVV.